Below, 13 T cell receptor beta chains from the same sample are listed, as sequenced in a study of T cell clones after liver transplantation. Generated by immunoSEQ multiplex PCR, the TCRdb table keeps only in-frame clones and is missing some. The table records around 110,000 clones, approximately 90% of them present only once. This sample comprised CD4+ T cells from blood, obtained 12 months after liver transplant. Every receptor here comes from a human patient who received a liver transplant. Some T cells may trace back to the graft donor.

The V gene is TRBV4-1, the J gene TRBJ2-6, with D possibly matching TRBD2 (5 bases). Germline V gene lookup returns CDR1 MGHRA and CDR2 YSYEKL. Trimming took off 5 bases at V and 2 bases at J, with 13 bases between the two ends. CDR3 length: 16 residues. This chain's CDR3 is CASSLSWTAGANVLTF. The CDR3 nucleotides are TGCGCCAGCAGCTTAAGCTGGACTGCTGGGGCCAACGTCCTGACTTTC.

The chain couples TRBV2 to TRBJ2-3; D gene ambiguous. The V gene's germline CDR1 is SNHLY and CDR2 FYNNEI. Between the trimmed V and J ends, which lost 7 bases and 2 bases, there was a span of 13 bases. CDR3 size: 14 residues. The CDR3: CASTRSLLTDTQYF. DNA of the CDR3: TGTGCCAGCACAAGGTCCCTACTCACAGATACGCAGTATTTT.

The chain joins TRBV9 to TRBJ1-5; 8 bases align to TRBD1. CDR1 SGDLS and CDR2 YYNGEE come from the germline V gene. V lost 4 bases to trimming and J lost 2 bases; unmatched junction nucleotides: 8. The CDR3 spans 16 residues. The CDR3 protein is CASSSGQGDGNQPQHF. The CDR3 coding sequence is TGTGCCAGCAGCTCCGGACAGGGCGATGGCAATCAGCCCCAGCATTTT.

The chain recombines TRBV9 with TRBJ2-2, with D possibly being TRBD1 (8 bases). The CDR3 totals 17 residues. Trimming stripped 3 bases from V and 0 bases from J, with 15 bases between. Germline CDR1 is SGDLS and CDR2 is YYNGEE. CDR3 nucleotide sequence: TGTGCCAGCAGCGGGGAGGGACAGGCTACGAACACCGGGGAGCTGTTTTTT. This sequence encodes CASSGEGQATNTGELFF.

The J gene is TRBJ2-7, the V gene TRBV27; maybe TRBD2 (6 bases). Germline V CDR1 and CDR2: MNHEY, SMNVEV (reference sequence). V was trimmed by 4 bases and J by 3 bases, leaving 13 bases between them. The CDR3 covers 14 residues. The CDR3 DNA reads TGTGCCAGCAGTTATACGGGACTTAACTACGAGCAGTACTTC. This gives the protein CASSYTGLNYEQYF.

The chain links TRBV7-9 to TRBJ2-1; 13 bases align to TRBD2. Trimming cost V 4 bases and J 8 bases; bases outside gene matches: 2. The CDR3 extends over 14 amino acids. Germline lookup yields CDR1 SEHNR and CDR2 FQNEAQ (reference sequence). CDR3 protein: CASSWTSGSDEQFF. The CDR3 DNA reads as TGTGCCAGCAGCTGGACTAGCGGGAGTGATGAGCAGTTCTTC. Variable domain in full (rest from reference TRBV7-9 and TRBJ2-1): DTGVSQNPRHKITKRGQNVTFRCDPISEHNRLYWYRQTLGQGPEFLTYFQNEAQLEKSRLLSDRFSAERPKGSFSTLEIQRTEQGDSAMYLCASSWTSGSDEQFFGPGTRLTVL.

The chain carries TRBV9 and TRBJ1-1, with no clear D. With 4 bases removed from V and 1 base from J, the gap between germline ends came to 14 bases. The CDR3 consists of 15 residues. Germline CDR1 and CDR2: SGDLS and YYNGEE. The CDR3 bases are TGTGCCAGCAGCCCGTCGTCCGGAGGGAACACTGAAGCTTTCTTT. Amino acids: CASSPSSGGNTEAFF.

The V and J genes are TRBV7-3 and TRBJ2-2; tentatively, D is TRBD1 or TRBD2 (5 bases each). V was cut by 8 bases and J by 3 bases, with 19 bases left in between. Germline CDR1 SGHTA, CDR2 FQGTGA. CDR3 length: 16 residues. CDR3 protein: CASRPGRGPHTGELFF. CDR3 nucleotide sequence: TGTGCCAGCCGCCCCGGCCGGGGACCACACACCGGGGAGCTGTTTTTT.

The chain recombines TRBV5-6 with TRBJ2-5; TRBD1 matches at 7 bases. The length of the CDR3 is 17 residues. Germline assignment: CDR1 SGHDT and CDR2 YYEEEE. J was trimmed by 5 bases and V by 0 bases; bases with no gene match: 13. This CDR3 is CASSLAAAGGTGETQYF. The DNA for the CDR3 is TGTGCCAGCAGCTTGGCGGCGGCAGGGGGTACTGGGGAGACCCAGTACTTC.

This chain joins TRBV29-1 and TRBJ2-2; D remains ambiguous. The CDR3 loop spans 13 amino acids. Deletions cut 4 bases from V and 4 bases from J, with 10 bases between. CDR1 is SQVTM, CDR2 ANQGSEA, per germline. The CDR3 sequence: CSVASRSTGELFF. For the CDR3, the DNA is TGCAGCGTTGCGTCCAGGAGCACCGGGGAGCTGTTTTTT.

The chain uses TRBV6-5 and TRBJ2-7; D possibly uses TRBD1 or TRBD2 (5 bases each). Trimming shortened V by 8 bases and J by 2 bases, and 16 bases separated the two germline ends. Germline assignment: CDR1 MNHEY and CDR2 SVGAGI. The CDR3 sequence is 14 residues long. The chain's CDR3 is CASLGLARPYEQYF. CDR3 nucleotides: TGTGCCAGCCTGGGGCTAGCCAGACCCTACGAGCAGTACTTC.

The chain employs TRBV7-2 and TRBJ2-1, with D possibly TRBD2 on 5 matching bases. Germline V gene sequence: CDR1 SGHTA, CDR2 FQGNSA. The V end was cut by 2 bases, the J end by 2 bases, with 10 bases between. The length of the CDR3 is 15 residues. The CDR3 loop is CASSLSSSTYNEQFF. Written as DNA, the CDR3 is TGTGCCAGCAGCTTATCTAGCAGTACCTACAATGAGCAGTTCTTC.

The gene calls are TRBV11-3 and TRBJ2-1, with 9 bases lining up with TRBD2. Germline V CDR1 and CDR2: SGHNT, YENEEA. Trimming cost V 9 bases and J 5 bases; bases outside gene matches: 8. This CDR3 has 14 amino acids. The CDR3 loop is CASHLAGADNEQFF. The CDR3 region has the DNA TGTGCCAGTCATTTAGCGGGAGCCGACAATGAGCAGTTCTTC. The whole variable domain, filled in from reference TRBV11-3 and TRBJ2-1, reads EAGVVQSPRYKIIEKKQPVAFWCNPISGHNTLYWYLQNLGQGPELLIRYENEEAVDDSQLPKDRFSAERLKGVDSTLKIQPAELGDSAVYLCASHLAGADNEQFFGPGTRLTVL.